This TCR beta chain originates from a study of blood T cell repertoires in COVID-19. Looking at the study overall: Samples representing acute and convalescent COVID-19 were sourced from the United States, Italy and Spain.

The data were produced by immunoSEQ multiplex PCR, yet TCRdb's version contains in-frame clones alone and is incomplete. In the table there are roughly 300,000 clones, 83% of which are singletons. Trimming stripped 7 bases from V and 6 bases from J, with 6 bases between. Germline CDR1 is LNHDA and CDR2 is SQIVND (reference sequence). The CDR3 runs to 11 residues. The gene calls are TRBV19 and TRBJ2-2, with unresolved D. The sequencing sample was made of peripheral blood. The clonotype originates from a woman between 50 and 59 years old who had recovered from COVID-19. The CDR3 spells CASMAAGELFF. CDR3 in DNA: TGTGCCAGTATGGCGGCCGGGGAGCTGTTTTTT.